These 22 T cell receptor beta chains were sequenced from one sample in a study of cytomegalovirus exposure and HLA in healthy donors. In the PCR, 60 Vbeta and 13 Jbeta primers were used. Generated by immunoSEQ multiplex PCR, the TCRdb table keeps only in-frame clones and is missing some. The table shows 97,000 or so clones, with roughly 80% occurring only once. The specimen was PBMCs. These receptors were taken from a man in his forties or fifties in good health and CMV-seronegative.

This clone was seen more than once but under ten times. V and J are TRBV6-6 and TRBJ2-3; 9 bases align to TRBD2. CDR3 length: 15 amino acids. From germline, CDR1 is MNHNY and CDR2 SVGAGI (reference sequence). Losses at the gene ends were 2 bases for V and 1 base for J; bases not matched to a gene: 1. The CDR3, as DNA: TGTGCCAGCAGTTACCCTAGCGGGGGCACAGATACGCAGTATTTT. Translation gives CASSYPSGGTDTQYF.

The chain employs TRBV30 and TRBJ2-5, with TRBD1 identical over 10 bases. CDR1 and CDR2 (germline): GTSNPN, SVGIG (reference sequence). Germline trimming cut 2 bases from V and 3 bases from J; bases unmatched to any gene: 3. This CDR3 is built from 14 residues. CDR3 region: CAWSTGTGEETQYF. In DNA, the CDR3 is TGTGCCTGGAGTACCGGGACAGGGGAAGAGACCCAGTACTTC.

The chain recombines TRBV2 with TRBJ2-7, with 8 bases lining up with TRBD1. The CDR3 contains 14 residues. Germline CDR1 and CDR2: SNHLY and FYNNEI. V gave up 6 bases and J gave up 5 bases; unmatched junction bases: 9. The CDR3: CASRDTGGGDEQYF. As DNA, the CDR3 is TGTGCCAGCAGAGATACAGGGGGAGGAGACGAGCAGTACTTC. Using reference TRBV2 and TRBJ2-7 for the parts outside the CDR3, the full variable domain is EPEVTQTPSHQVTQMGQEVILRCVPISNHLYFYWYRQILGQKVEFLVSFYNNEISEKSEIFDDQFSVERPDGSNFTLKIRSTKLEDSAMYFCASRDTGGGDEQYFGPGTRLTVT.

CDR3 region: CASSWGLAGVGETQYF. CDR3 coding DNA: TGTGCCAGCAGTTGGGGACTAGCGGGGGTAGGAGAGACCCAGTACTTC. The chain combines TRBV2 with TRBJ2-5; 14 bases line up with TRBD2. Germline loops: CDR1 SNHLY, CDR2 FYNNEI. V lost 5 bases and J lost 4; bases outside the gene matches: 6. This CDR3 is 16 amino acids long.

The genes are TRBV12-5 and TRBJ2-2; D gene uncertain. Between the trimmed V and J ends, which lost 1 base and 6 bases, there was a span of 6 bases. CDR3 length: 13 residues. The germline CDR1 and CDR2 sequences are LGHNT and FRNRAP. CDR3 sequence (DNA): TGTGCTAGTGGTTTGGCACTCGCCGGGGAGCTGTTTTTT. It is translated as CASGLALAGELFF. The whole variable domain, filled in from reference TRBV12-5 and TRBJ2-2, reads DARVTQTPRHKVTEMGQEVTMRCQPILGHNTVFWYRQTMMQGLELLAYFRNRAPLDDSGMPKDRFSAEMPDATLATLKIQPSEPRDSAVYFCASGLALAGELFFGEGSRLTVL.

J is TRBJ1-4 and V is TRBV19; 10 bases are shared with TRBD1. The CDR3 sequence is 18 residues long. Per the germline V gene, CDR1 is LNHDA and CDR2 is SQIVND (reference sequence). J gave up 4 bases and V 4 bases, and 12 bases lay outside the gene matches. The CDR3 is CASSSRDRGIRYNEKLFF. The CDR3 DNA is TGTGCCAGTAGTAGCAGGGACAGGGGAATTCGCTATAATGAAAAACTGTTTTTT.

This clone was observed once. At one boundary the junction diverges from the germline segment, which might be a read error. The chain combines TRBV11-2 with TRBJ1-4; no reliable D call. Germline V CDR1 and CDR2: SGHAT, FQNNGV. The CDR3 is 12 residues long. CDR3 loop: CASSLDRGKPFF. The DNA for the CDR3 is TGTGCCAGCAGCTTAGATCGGGGAAAACCGTTTTTT.

This rearrangement joins TRBV19 to TRBJ2-1; 13 bases fit TRBD2. The V gene end was trimmed by 11 bases and the J gene end by 6 bases; junction bases not matched to a gene: 7. Per the germline V gene, CDR1 is LNHDA and CDR2 is SQIVND (reference sequence). The CDR3 is made up of 14 amino acids. This CDR3 is CAARTSGGGNEQFF. The CDR3 DNA follows: TGTGCCGCGAGGACTAGCGGGGGAGGCAATGAGCAGTTCTTC. The full variable domain, rest sourced from reference TRBV19 and TRBJ2-1, is DGGITQSPKYLFRKEGQNVTLSCEQNLNHDAMYWYRQDPGQGLRLIYYSQIVNDFQKGDIAEGYSVSREKKESFPLTVTSAQKNPTAFYLCAARTSGGGNEQFFGPGTRLTVL.

A few counts support this clone. The chain uses TRBV5-5 and TRBJ2-7; D is possibly TRBD1 (6 bases). Deletions cut 4 bases from V and 6 bases from J, with 14 bases between. The CDR3 has 13 residues. From germline, CDR1 is SGHKS and CDR2 YYEKEE (reference sequence). CDR3 in DNA: TGTGCCAGCAGCAAAACACAGGGAACCGAGCAGTACTTC. Protein sequence: CASSKTQGTEQYF.

The rearrangement joins TRBV7-3 to TRBJ2-7, with 12 bases that match TRBD1. The CDR3 is 16 amino acids. Germline loops: CDR1 SGHTA, CDR2 FQGTGA. V lost 6 bases, J lost 7 bases, and 13 bases stayed unmatched. CDR3 sequence reads: CASRLPGQGAQGEQYF. The CDR3 bases are TGTGCCAGCAGATTGCCGGGACAGGGGGCCCAAGGGGAGCAGTACTTC.

The rearrangement joins TRBV29-1 to TRBJ1-1; tentatively, D is TRBD1 (6 bases). The CDR3 consists of 13 residues. Trimming stripped 5 bases from V and 6 bases from J, with 16 bases between. The V gene's germline CDR1 is SQVTM and CDR2 ANQGSEA. For the CDR3, the DNA is TGCAGCGTTCAGGGGACCACAGGTTCTGAAGCTTTCTTT. It specifies CSVQGTTGSEAFF. The variable domain in full, completed from reference TRBV29-1 and TRBJ1-1, reads SAVISQKPSRDICQRGTSLTIQCQVDSQVTMMFWYRQQPGQSLTLIATANQGSEATYESGFVIDKFPISRPNLTFSTLTVSNMSPEDSSIYLCSVQGTTGSEAFFGQGTRLTVV.

With respect to this clone: The sample holds other DNA sequences that translate to the same CDR3. V usage is TRBV9 and J usage is TRBJ1-4; 8 bases are shared with TRBD1. The length of the CDR3 is 13 residues. Germline V gene data show CDR1 as SGDLS and CDR2 as YYNGEE. With 3 bases clipped from V and 7 bases from J, the junction kept 2 bases outside the gene matches. The CDR3 here is CASSDGQGEKLFF. The CDR3 nucleotides read TGTGCCAGCAGCGACGGACAGGGTGAAAAACTGTTTTTT.

The genes are TRBV11-3 and TRBJ2-3, with 8 bases fitting TRBD1. This CDR3 is 14 amino acids long. V lost 5 bases, J lost 3 bases, and 4 bases stayed unmatched. Per germline, CDR1 SGHNT and CDR2 YENEEA. As DNA, the CDR3 is TGTGCCAGCAGCAAAAACAGGGGGACAGATACGCAGTATTTT. It encodes CASSKNRGTDTQYF.

This clone was picked up a small number of times. The genes are TRBV5-1 and TRBJ1-4; D might be TRBD1 (5 bases). Trimming shortened V by 4 bases and J by 4 bases, and 11 bases separated the two germline ends. The CDR3 is made up of 14 amino acids. CDR1 and CDR2 (germline): SGHRS, YFSETQ. CDR3 amino acids: CASSPGGVNEKLFF. Written as DNA, the CDR3 is TGCGCCAGCAGCCCCGGGGGAGTTAATGAAAAACTGTTTTTT. The entire variable domain, with the rest obtained from reference TRBV5-1 and TRBJ1-4, is as follows: KAGVTQTPRYLIKTRGQQVTLSCSPISGHRSVSWYQQTPGQGLQFLFEYFSETQRNKGNFPGRFSGRQFSNSRSEMNVSTLELGDSALYLCASSPGGVNEKLFFGSGTQLSVL.

The chain uses TRBV9 and TRBJ2-1; TRBD1 might be the D (5 bases). Germline V gene lookup returns CDR1 SGDLS and CDR2 YYNGEE. V lost 0 bases to trimming and J lost 2 bases, with 15 bases between them. The CDR3 spans 17 residues. The CDR3 protein is CASSVGRVSITYNEQFF. The CDR3 region has the DNA TGTGCCAGCAGCGTAGGCAGGGTATCCATAACCTACAATGAGCAGTTCTTC.

The J gene is TRBJ2-5, the V gene TRBV7-9; TRBD1 is a possible D gene (5 bases). V was clipped by 4 bases and J by 4 bases, with 16 bases between them. Germline values: CDR1 SEHNR, CDR2 FQNEAQ (reference sequence). The CDR3 loop spans 15 amino acids. As DNA, the CDR3 is TGTGCCAGCAGCTCCCCCGACACAGGTGCAGAGACCCAGTACTTC. Its protein is CASSSPDTGAETQYF.

The chain links TRBV7-2 to TRBJ2-3; 8 nucleotides line up with TRBD2. This CDR3 is built from 15 residues. The V gene end was trimmed by 7 bases and the J gene end by 6 bases; junction bases not matched to a gene: 12. CDR1 and CDR2 from the germline V gene are SGHTA and FQGNSA. CDR3 coding DNA: TGTGCCAGCACCTCGGGGCGGGGGGACGACGATACGCAGTATTTT. Its protein product is CASTSGRGDDDTQYF.

The CDR3 DNA follows: TGTGCCAGCAGTCTGGACAGGGTTAATTCACCCCTCCACTTT. Residues: CASSLDRVNSPLHF. The rearrangement links TRBV27 to TRBJ1-6; 8 nucleotides line up with TRBD1. Per the germline V gene, CDR1 is MNHEY and CDR2 is SMNVEV (reference sequence). With 5 bases clipped from V and 6 bases from J, the junction kept 3 bases outside the gene matches. The CDR3 sequence is 14 residues long.

The V and J genes are TRBV19 and TRBJ2-2; D may be TRBD2 (6 bases). The germline V gene encodes CDR1 LNHDA and CDR2 SQIVND (reference sequence). There are 16 residues in the CDR3. The V and J ends lost 5 bases and 7 bases respectively, with 20 bases between them. For the CDR3, the DNA is TGTGCCAGTAGTCCCGTGGGGGGAAGCCTGTTCGGGGAGCTGTTTTTT. As protein: CASSPVGGSLFGELFF.

The chain carries TRBV4-1 and TRBJ2-7, with D tentatively TRBD1 (5 bases). V lost 2 bases, J lost 2 bases, and 10 bases lay in between. The CDR3 contains 14 residues. CDR1 and CDR2 from the germline V gene are MGHRA and YSYEKL. CDR3 in amino acids: CASSQTMTAYEQYF. CDR3 bases: TGCGCCAGCAGCCAAACGATGACAGCCTACGAGCAGTACTTC.

The chain uses TRBV9 and TRBJ1-2; 8 positions match TRBD1. The CDR3 loop spans 13 amino acids. Germline CDR1 and CDR2: SGDLS and YYNGEE. Written as DNA, the CDR3 is TGTGACCCACCTTTGACAGGGGCCTATGGCTACACCTTC. Amino acid sequence: CDPPLTGAYGYTF. Drawing the rest from reference TRBV9 and TRBJ1-2, the complete variable domain is DSGVTQTPKHLITATGQRVTLRCSPRSGDLSVYWYQQSLDQGLQFLIQYYNGEERAKGNILERFSAQQFPDLHSELNLSSLELGDSALYFCDPPLTGAYGYTFGSGTRLTVV.

This sequence joins TRBV12-2 and TRBJ2-7; TRBD2 is the table's D call and was not checked against the DNA. TRBV12-2 is described as a pseudogene. This CDR3 region has 18 residues. CDR3 in DNA: TGTGCAAGTCGCTTAGGTTTCCAGCGGGCAATCTCCTCCTACGAGCAGTACTTC. Translated: CASRLGFQRAISSYEQYF.